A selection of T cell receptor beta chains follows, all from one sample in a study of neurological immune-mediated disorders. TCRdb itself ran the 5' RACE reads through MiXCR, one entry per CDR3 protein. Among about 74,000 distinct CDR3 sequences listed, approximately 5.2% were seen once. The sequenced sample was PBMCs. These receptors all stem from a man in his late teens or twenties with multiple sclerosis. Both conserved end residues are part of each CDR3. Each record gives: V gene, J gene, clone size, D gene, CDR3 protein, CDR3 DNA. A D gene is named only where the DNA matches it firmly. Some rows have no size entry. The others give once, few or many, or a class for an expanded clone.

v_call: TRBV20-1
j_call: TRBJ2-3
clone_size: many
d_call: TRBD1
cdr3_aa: CSALGGQVTDTQYF
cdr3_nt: TGCAGTGCACTAGGCGGACAGGTCACAGATACGCAGTATTTT

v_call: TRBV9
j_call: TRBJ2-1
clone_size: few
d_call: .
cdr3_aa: CASSVLIF
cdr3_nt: TGTGCCAGCAGCGTACTCATCTTC

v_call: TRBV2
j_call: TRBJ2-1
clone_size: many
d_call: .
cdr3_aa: CASRRHSSYNEQFF
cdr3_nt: TGTGCCAGCAGGCGACATTCCTCCTACAATGAGCAGTTCTTC

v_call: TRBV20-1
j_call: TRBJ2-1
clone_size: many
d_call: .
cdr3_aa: CSALSSGSSYNEQFF
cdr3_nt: TGCAGTGCATTATCCAGCGGAAGCTCCTACAATGAGCAGTTCTTC

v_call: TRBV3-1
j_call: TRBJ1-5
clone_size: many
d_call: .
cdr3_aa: CASSQGAGEKPQHF
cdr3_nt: TGTGCCAGCAGCCAAGGGGCAGGGGAGAAGCCCCAGCATTTT

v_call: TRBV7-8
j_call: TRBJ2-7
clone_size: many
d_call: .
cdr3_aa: CASSLGPLSYEQYF
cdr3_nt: TGTGCCAGCAGCTTAGGACCGCTATCCTACGAGCAGTACTTC

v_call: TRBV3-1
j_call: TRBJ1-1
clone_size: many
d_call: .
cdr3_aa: CASTPPGANTEAFF
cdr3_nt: TGTGCCAGCACCCCCCCCGGGGCGAACACTGAAGCTTTCTTT

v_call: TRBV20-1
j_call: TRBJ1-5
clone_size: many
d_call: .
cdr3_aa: CSARGIGNQPQHF
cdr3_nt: TGCAGTGCCAGGGGTATAGGCAATCAGCCCCAGCATTTT

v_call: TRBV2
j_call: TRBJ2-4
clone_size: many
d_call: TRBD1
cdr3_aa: CASSEGSGGGNIQYF
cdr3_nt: TGTGCCAGCAGTGAAGGTTCAGGGGGCGGAAACATTCAGTACTTC

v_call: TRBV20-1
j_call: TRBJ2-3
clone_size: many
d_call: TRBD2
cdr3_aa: CSARDLKPIAGRYRDTQYF
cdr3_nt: TGCAGTGCTAGAGATCTCAAACCAATAGCGGGGAGGTACCGAGATACGCAGTATTTT

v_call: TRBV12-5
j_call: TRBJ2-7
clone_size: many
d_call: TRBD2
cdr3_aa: CASGSGGRYEQYF
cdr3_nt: TGTGCTAGTGGTTCGGGGGGGAGATACGAGCAGTACTTC

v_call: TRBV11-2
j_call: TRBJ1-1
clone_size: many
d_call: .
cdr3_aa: CASSQGSEAFF
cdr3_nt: TGTGCCAGCAGCCAGGGGTCTGAAGCTTTCTTT

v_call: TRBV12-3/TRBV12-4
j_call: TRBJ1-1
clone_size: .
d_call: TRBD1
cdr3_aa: CASSLDRGRPGAFF
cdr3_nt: TGTGCCAGCAGTTTAGACAGGGGGCGGCCAGGGGCTTTCTTT

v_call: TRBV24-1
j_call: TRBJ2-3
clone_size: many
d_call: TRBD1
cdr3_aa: CATSDLQGQGAADTQYF
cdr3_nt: TGTGCCACCAGTGATTTGCAGGGACAGGGGGCCGCAGATACGCAGTATTTT

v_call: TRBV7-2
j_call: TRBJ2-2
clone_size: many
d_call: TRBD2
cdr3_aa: CASSFSGDTGELFF
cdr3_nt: TGTGCCAGCAGCTTTAGCGGGGACACCGGGGAGCTGTTTTTT

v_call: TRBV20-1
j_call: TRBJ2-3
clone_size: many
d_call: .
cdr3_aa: CSARRGFTTDTQYF
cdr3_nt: TGCAGTGCTAGAAGGGGATTTACGACAGATACGCAGTATTTT

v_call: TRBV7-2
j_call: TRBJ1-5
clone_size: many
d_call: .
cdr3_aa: CASSENRIQPQHF
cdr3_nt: TGTGCCAGCAGCGAGAACAGGATTCAGCCCCAGCATTTT

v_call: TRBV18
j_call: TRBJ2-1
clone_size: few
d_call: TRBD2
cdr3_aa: CASSPAGGRDEQFF
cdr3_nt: TGTGCCAGCTCACCAGCGGGAGGGCGCGATGAGCAGTTCTTC

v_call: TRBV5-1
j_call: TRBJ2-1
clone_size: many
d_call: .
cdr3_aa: CASRAEGSDEQFF
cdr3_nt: TGCGCCAGCAGGGCCGAGGGTTCGGATGAGCAGTTCTTC

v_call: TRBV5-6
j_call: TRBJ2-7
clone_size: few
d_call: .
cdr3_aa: CASSGGLERRDEYEQYF
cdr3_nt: TGTGCCAGCAGCGGCGGATTGGAGCGGCGGGATGAGTACGAGCAGTACTTC

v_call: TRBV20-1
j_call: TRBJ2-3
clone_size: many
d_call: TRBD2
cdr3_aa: CSARDRAGGPPDTQYF
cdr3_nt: TGCAGTGCTAGAGATCGGGCGGGAGGGCCTCCAGATACGCAGTATTTT

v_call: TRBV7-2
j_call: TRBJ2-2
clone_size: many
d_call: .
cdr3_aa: CASSLSLVTGELFF
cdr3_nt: TGTGCCAGCAGCTTATCTCTAGTGACGGGGGAGCTGTTTTTT

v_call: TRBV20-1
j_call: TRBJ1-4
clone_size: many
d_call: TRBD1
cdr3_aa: CSAGGQGNEKLFF
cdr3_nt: TGCAGTGCCGGGGGACAGGGTAATGAAAAACTGTTTTTT

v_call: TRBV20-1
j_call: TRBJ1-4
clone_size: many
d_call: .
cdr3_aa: CSAPGASGEKLFF
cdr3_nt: TGCAGTGCTCCGGGGGCCAGTGGGGAAAAACTGTTTTTT

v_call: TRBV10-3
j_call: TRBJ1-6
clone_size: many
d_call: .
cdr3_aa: CATSGAGASSPLNF
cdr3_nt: TGTGCCACATCAGGGGCAGGGGCTAGTTCACCCCTCAACTTT

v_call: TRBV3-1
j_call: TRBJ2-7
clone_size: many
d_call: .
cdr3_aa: CASSQVSRGSYEQYF
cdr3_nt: TGTGCCAGCAGCCAAGTCTCACGGGGCTCCTACGAGCAGTACTTC

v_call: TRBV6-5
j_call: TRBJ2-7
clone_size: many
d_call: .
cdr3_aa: CASSFKGILPYEQYF
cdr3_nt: TGTGCCAGCAGTTTCAAGGGGATTTTGCCCTACGAGCAGTACTTC

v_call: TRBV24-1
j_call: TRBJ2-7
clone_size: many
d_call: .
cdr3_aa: CATSDSDSYEQYF
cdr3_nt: TGTGCCACCAGTGATTCGGACAGTTACGAGCAGTACTTC

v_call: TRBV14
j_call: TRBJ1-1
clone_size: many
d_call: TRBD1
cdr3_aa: CASSPKNRGGEAFF
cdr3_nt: TGTGCCAGCAGCCCGAAAAACAGGGGAGGTGAAGCTTTCTTT

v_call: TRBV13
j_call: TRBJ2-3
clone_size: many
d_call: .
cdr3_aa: CASSSPGLQLGDTQYF
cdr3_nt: TGTGCCAGCAGCTCCCCGGGACTCCAATTGGGAGATACGCAGTATTTT

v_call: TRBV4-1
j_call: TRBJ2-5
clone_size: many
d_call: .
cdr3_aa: CASSLLDGETQYF
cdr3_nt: TGCGCCAGCAGCCTTCTCGACGGAGAGACCCAGTACTTC

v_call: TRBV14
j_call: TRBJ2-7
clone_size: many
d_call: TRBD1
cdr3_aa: CASSQQGVGEQYF
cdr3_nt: TGTGCCAGCAGCCAGCAGGGGGTCGGCGAGCAGTACTTC

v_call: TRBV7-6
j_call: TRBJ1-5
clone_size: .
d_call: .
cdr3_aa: CASSLATEGQPQNF
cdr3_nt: TGTGCCAGCAGCTTAGCTACAGAAGGGCAGCCCCAGAATTTT

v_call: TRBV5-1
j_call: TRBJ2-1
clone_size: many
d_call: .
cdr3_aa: CASSLGSGHEQFF
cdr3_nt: TGCGCCAGCAGCTTGGGCTCCGGGCATGAGCAGTTCTTC

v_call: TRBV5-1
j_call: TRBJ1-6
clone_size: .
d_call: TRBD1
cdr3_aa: CASSLDGTGYNSPLNF
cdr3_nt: TGCGCCAGCAGCTTGGATGGGACAGGATATAATTCACCCCTCAACTTT

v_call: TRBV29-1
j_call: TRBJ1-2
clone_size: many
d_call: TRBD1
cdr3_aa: CSDRDRGTYGYTF
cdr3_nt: TGCAGCGACCGGGACAGGGGAACTTATGGCTACACCTTC

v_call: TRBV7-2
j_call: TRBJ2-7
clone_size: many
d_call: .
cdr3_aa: CASSLRSYEQYF
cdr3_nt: TGTGCCAGCAGTCTCCGCTCCTACGAGCAGTACTTC

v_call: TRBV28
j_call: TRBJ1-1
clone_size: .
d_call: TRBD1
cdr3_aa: CASSLSTGVGSEAFF
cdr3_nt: TGTGCCAGCAGTTTAAGTACAGGGGTAGGGAGTGAAGCTTTCTTT

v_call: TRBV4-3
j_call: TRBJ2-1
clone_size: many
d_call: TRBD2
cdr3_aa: CASSHRHLLAGDYSYNEQFF
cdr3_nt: TGCGCCAGCAGCCACCGACACCTACTAGCGGGCGATTACTCCTACAATGAGCAGTTCTTC

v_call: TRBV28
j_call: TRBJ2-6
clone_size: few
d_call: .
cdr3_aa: CASSKRPSGANVLTF
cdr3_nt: TGTGCCAGCAGTAAAAGGCCCTCTGGGGCCAACGTCCTGACTTTC

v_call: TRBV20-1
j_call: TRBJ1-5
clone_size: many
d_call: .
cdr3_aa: CSARDMGGRFQPQHF
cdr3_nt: TGCAGTGCTAGAGATATGGGGGGGCGTTTTCAGCCCCAGCATTTT